The clone carrying this TCR beta chain was picked up many times. No antigen is known for it. Amplification of TRBV12-4/TRBJ1-2 clonotypes used adaptor-ligated barcode primers. Each CDR3 protein is one row after TCRdb ran MiXCR on the multiplex PCR reads. The table shows 1,100 to 1,500 distinct CDR3 sequences, with about 16% occurring only once. The CDR3 length is 16 residues. J lost 3 bases, V lost 0 bases, and 7 bases had no gene match. Study results and limitations: In terms of TCR gene usage, tumor memory CD4+ T cells clustered together with blood and lymph node memory CD4+ cells, as well as with lymph node naive CD4+ cells. Tumor Tregs overlapped most with tumor, then blood, naive CD4+ cells.

This sequence was found in a female donor with breast cancer. This sequence joins TRBV12-3 or TRBV12-4 and TRBJ1-2; 7 nucleotides match TRBD1. The sequencing sample was made of naive CD4+ T cells sorted from blood. Documented subset: naive CD4+ T cells, CD4+CD45RA+CD25-. The CDR3 spells CASSLAGTEGDYGYTF. The CDR3 region has the DNA TGTGCCAGCAGTTTAGCCGGGACAGAGGGAGACTATGGCTACACCTTC.